This is a list of T cell receptor beta chains from one sample in a study of T cells in lung cancer brain metastases. The assay was immunoSEQ multiplex PCR, and TCRdb's table has in-frame clones only and misses some. The sample consists of around 5,000 clones, roughly nine tenths of them appearing once. Sequencing input: tumor tissue from the primary lung tumor. Source of these receptors: a woman aged 50 to 60 with non-small cell lung cancer. The CDR3 runs from the conserved cysteine through the conserved F or W. The order of the fields is clone size, J gene, D gene, V gene, CDR3 protein, CDR3 DNA. A D gene is named only where the DNA matches it firmly. Clone size appears in some rows only: once, few, many, or a class for an expanded clone.

>-|TRBJ1-4|-|TRBV6-1
CASSEGREPNEKLFF
TGTGCCAGCAGTGAAGGGAGGGAACCCAATGAAAAACTGTTTTTT
>-|TRBJ2-4|-|TRBV2
CASSTRWDTENIQYF
TGTGCCAGCAGTACAAGGTGGGACACGGAAAACATTCAGTACTTC
>-|TRBJ2-1|-|TRBV14
CASSPTRQNNEQFF
TGTGCCAGCAGCCCGACCCGGCAGAACAATGAGCAGTTCTTC
>-|TRBJ2-2|-|TRBV10-3
CAIQDREGDTGELFF
TGTGCCATCCAGGACAGGGAGGGGGACACCGGGGAGCTGTTTTTT
>once|TRBJ1-1|-|TRBV15
CATSRDQGTETFF
TGTGCCACCAGCAGAGACCAGGGGACTGAAACTTTCTTT
>-|TRBJ2-1|-|TRBV2
CASTYSPGNEQFF
TGTGCCAGCACCTATTCCCCCGGGAATGAGCAGTTCTTC
>few|TRBJ1-1|-|TRBV5-4
CASSWGVGDVDTEAFF
TGTGCCAGCAGCTGGGGGGTGGGGGACGTGGACACTGAAGCTTTCTTT
>once|TRBJ2-1|TRBD2|TRBV4-2
CTSSQDPQVAGGNNEQFF
TGTACCAGCAGCCAAGATCCCCAGGTGGCGGGAGGCAACAATGAGCAGTTCTTC
>once|TRBJ1-2|TRBD1|TRBV20-1
CSASVQGAYTF
TGCAGTGCTAGCGTGCAGGGGGCGTATACCTTC
>-|TRBJ1-1|-|TRBV5-1
CASSQRPFSGMNTEAFF
TGCGCCAGCAGCCAGAGACCCTTCTCCGGCATGAACACTGAAGCTTTCTTT
>-|TRBJ2-1|-|TRBV11-2
CASSGGGEQFF
TGTGCCAGCAGCGGGGGAGGTGAGCAGTTCTTC
>-|TRBJ1-5|-|TRBV19
CASTRDSGSVRDQPQHF
TGTGCCAGCACCCGGGACTCAGGTTCCGTCCGGGATCAGCCCCAGCATTTT
>-|TRBJ1-1|-|TRBV12-5
CASAPRANTEAFF
TGTGCTAGTGCCCCCCGGGCGAACACTGAAGCTTTCTTT
>few|TRBJ1-4|-|TRBV5-1
CASSLSGQSNEKLFF
TGCGCCAGCAGCTTGTCCGGACAGTCTAATGAAAAACTGTTTTTT
>-|TRBJ1-2|TRBD1|TRBV5-8
CASSLGTADNYGYTF
TGTGCCAGCAGCTTAGGGACAGCAGACAACTATGGCTACACCTTC
>-|TRBJ1-2|TRBD1|TRBV6-6
CASSRGGTGYGYTF
TGTGCCAGCAGCAGGGGCGGGACAGGTTATGGCTACACCTTC
>once|TRBJ1-5|TRBD1|TRBV2
CASSLQGGQPQHF
TGTGCCAGCAGTCTCCAGGGGGGTCAGCCCCAGCATTTT
>-|TRBJ2-2|-|TRBV19
CASSIGRTGELFF
TGTGCCAGTAGTATCGGCAGGACCGGGGAGCTGTTTTTT
>-|TRBJ2-2|TRBD1|TRBV18
CASSAVGQGLAGELFF
TGTGCCAGCTCAGCCGTGGGACAGGGGCTGGCCGGGGAGCTGTTTTTT
>few|TRBJ1-2|-|TRBV27
CASKDRYYGYTF
TGTGCCAGCAAGGACAGATACTATGGCTACACCTTC
>once|TRBJ2-1|-|TRBV11-3
CASSLFRDSSYNEQFF
TGTGCCAGCAGCTTATTCAGGGATAGCTCCTACAATGAGCAGTTCTTC
>-|TRBJ1-4|TRBD1|TRBV19
CASSLRTGNEKLFF
TGTGCCAGTAGTCTGAGGACAGGCAATGAAAAACTGTTTTTT
>-|TRBJ1-2|-|TRBV18
CASSQGTYEGYTF
TGTGCCAGCTCCCAGGGGACATATGAAGGCTACACCTTC
>-|TRBJ2-3|TRBD1|TRBV5-5
CVSSLGGAGPDTQYF
TGTGTCAGCAGCTTAGGGGGCGCAGGGCCAGATACGCAGTATTTT
>-|TRBJ1-4|-|TRBV18
CASSPRNEKLFF
TGTGCCAGCTCACCACGTAATGAAAAACTGTTTTTT
>-|TRBJ2-3|-|TRBV5-4
CASSLSPGFTDTQYF
TGTGCCAGCAGCTTGTCTCCGGGTTTCACAGATACGCAGTATTTT
>-|TRBJ1-2|TRBD1|TRBV4-2
CASSTGGRVGYTF
TGTGCCAGCAGTACAGGGGGGAGAGTTGGCTACACCTTC
>-|TRBJ1-1|-|TRBV7-9
CASSLYQGSNTEAFF
TGTGCCAGCAGCTTATATCAAGGGTCGAACACTGAAGCTTTCTTT
>-|TRBJ2-3|TRBD2|TRBV6-1
CASSEGLAGSGDTQYF
TGTGCCAGCAGTGAGGGACTAGCGGGGTCCGGAGATACGCAGTATTTT
>-|TRBJ2-1|-|TRBV19
CASSIAGRDEQFF
TGTGCCAGTAGTATTGCAGGACGGGATGAGCAGTTCTTC
>-|TRBJ2-1|-|TRBV27
CASSLYNEQFF
TGTGCCAGCAGTCTCTACAATGAGCAGTTCTTC
>-|TRBJ1-2|TRBD1|TRBV6-1
CASSEAHRGRSGYTF
TGTGCCAGCAGTGAAGCCCACAGGGGGCGGTCTGGCTACACCTTC
>-|TRBJ2-2|-|TRBV19
CASSIGGTENGELFF
TGTGCCAGTAGTATAGGGGGGACGGAAAACGGGGAGCTGTTTTTT
>-|TRBJ2-1|-|TRBV19
CASSSLEGRMNEQFF
TGTGCCAGTAGTTCTCTAGAGGGCAGGATGAATGAGCAGTTCTTC
>-|TRBJ2-1|-|TRBV11-3
CASSLTYRDEQFF
TGTGCCAGCAGCTTAACGTATCGGGATGAGCAGTTCTTC
>-|TRBJ1-1|-|TRBV19
CASSFGTKDMNTEAFF
TGTGCCAGTAGCTTCGGGACAAAAGACATGAACACTGAAGCTTTCTTT
>once|TRBJ1-2|-|TRBV15
CATSRGSGLSYGYTF
TGTGCCACCAGCAGGGGTTCAGGCCTTTCCTATGGCTACACCTTC
>-|TRBJ1-2|-|TRBV20-1
CSASYGAGYTF
TGCAGTGCTAGTTACGGCGCGGGCTACACCTTC
>-|TRBJ1-5|-|TRBV18
CASSPGPGSNQPQHF
TGTGCCAGCTCACCCGGGCCAGGAAGCAATCAGCCCCAGCATTTT
>-|TRBJ1-2|-|TRBV7-9
CASSKGGYTF
TGTGCCAGCAGCAAGGGTGGCTACACCTTC
>-|TRBJ2-4|-|TRBV11-3
CASSSLEDIQYF
TGTGCCAGCAGCTCCTTAGAGGACATTCAGTACTTC
>-|TRBJ2-5|-|TRBV7-2
CASSLMSAGQETQYF
TGTGCCAGCAGCTTAATGTCGGCGGGGCAAGAGACCCAGTACTTC
>once|TRBJ1-5|TRBD1|TRBV5-1
CASSLGDRGDQPQHF
TGCGCCAGCAGCTTGGGGGACAGGGGTGATCAGCCCCAGCATTTT
>-|TRBJ2-2|-|TRBV18
CANSPRGTGELFF
TGTGCCAACTCACCTAGGGGGACCGGGGAGCTGTTTTTT
>-|TRBJ1-4|-|TRBV11-3
CASSLDLHGGDEKLFF
TGTGCCAGCAGCTTAGATCTACACGGGGGGGATGAAAAATTGTTTTTT
>-|TRBJ2-2|-|TRBV27
CASSRVLNTGELFF
TGTGCCAGCAGTCGAGTTCTGAACACCGGGGAGCTGTTTTTT